This TCR beta chain is from a study of PD-1 blockade in mismatch repair-deficient tumors. Germline CDR1 reads SGDLS; CDR2 reads YYNGEE. The CDR3 sequence is 14 residues long. Trimming removed 4 bases from V and 5 bases from J, with 15 bases in between. TCR sequencing covered a few patients who responded to pembrolizumab. The assay was immunoSEQ multiplex PCR, and TCRdb's table has in-frame clones only and misses some. The sample has under 150,000 clones, 88% seen once. This TCR came from an adult with mismatch repair-deficient cancer. The chain is built from TRBV9 and TRBJ2-5; possible D gene TRBD2, 7 bases. The sample here was peripheral blood, taken approximately 69 weeks after starting pembrolizumab. CDR3 DNA sequence: TGTGCCAGCAGCCCTTGGGGGGGCGCGGAGACCCAGTACTTC. Protein sequence: CASSPWGGAETQYF.